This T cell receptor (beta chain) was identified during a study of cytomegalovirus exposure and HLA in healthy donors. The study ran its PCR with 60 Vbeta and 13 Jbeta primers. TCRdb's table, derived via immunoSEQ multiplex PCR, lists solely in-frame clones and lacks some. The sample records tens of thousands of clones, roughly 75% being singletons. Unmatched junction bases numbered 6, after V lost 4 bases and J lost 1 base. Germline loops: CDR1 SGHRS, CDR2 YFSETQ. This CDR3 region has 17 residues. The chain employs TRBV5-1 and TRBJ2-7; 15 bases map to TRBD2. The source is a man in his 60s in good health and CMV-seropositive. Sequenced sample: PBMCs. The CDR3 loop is CASSPGLAGGPSYEQYF. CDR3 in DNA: TGCGCCAGCAGCCCGGGACTAGCGGGGGGTCCTTCCTACGAGCAGTACTTC.